The rows below give T cell receptor beta chains drawn from one sample of a study of OX40 agonist ivuxolimab in advanced cancers. Assay used: immunoSEQ multiplex PCR; TCRdb lists only in-frame clones, some missing. The table includes some 82,000 clones, 94% detected once. The sample in question was CD4+ or CD8+ T cells sorted from blood, obtained in a trial of the OX40 agonist ivuxolimab. These receptors were obtained from an adult with an advanced solid tumor such as melanoma, head and neck, liver or kidney cancer. CDR3s include the opening cysteine and the closing phenylalanine or tryptophan. A D gene is named only where the DNA matches it firmly. Rows give clone size only sometimes, using once, few, many, or a class for an expanded clone.

j_gene: TRBJ2-7; abundance: few; d_gene: TRBD1; v_gene: TRBV4-3; CDR3nt: TGCGCCAGCAGCCAAGAGGAATTGGCGACAGGGATCTACGAGCAGTACTTC; CDR3aa: CASSQEELATGIYEQYF
j_gene: TRBJ2-5; abundance: .; d_gene: .; v_gene: TRBV7-9; CDR3nt: TGTGCCAGCAGCGCACAGATACAAGAGACCCAGTACTTC; CDR3aa: CASSAQIQETQYF
j_gene: TRBJ2-7; abundance: .; d_gene: .; v_gene: TRBV5-1; CDR3nt: TGCGCCAGCAGCTTATTTCCGGACAGTACCTACGAGCAGTACTTC; CDR3aa: CASSLFPDSTYEQYF
j_gene: TRBJ2-7; abundance: .; d_gene: TRBD1; v_gene: TRBV28; CDR3nt: TGTGCCAGCAGCCCGGGACAGGGTGCCTACGAGCAGTACTTC; CDR3aa: CASSPGQGAYEQYF
j_gene: TRBJ2-1; abundance: .; d_gene: .; v_gene: TRBV6-6; CDR3nt: TGTGCCAGCACCCCACCGGAAGGGCTCTACAATGAGCAGTTCTTC; CDR3aa: CASTPPEGLYNEQFF
j_gene: TRBJ2-2; abundance: .; d_gene: TRBD2; v_gene: TRBV19; CDR3nt: TGTGCCACCCGAATGAGGCGGGAGGGTCCGAACACCGGGGAGCTGTTTTTT; CDR3aa: CATRMRREGPNTGELFF
j_gene: TRBJ2-7; abundance: .; d_gene: TRBD2; v_gene: TRBV7-9; CDR3nt: TGTGCCAGCAGCCCACGACTAGCGGGAGCCTATGAGCAGTACTTC; CDR3aa: CASSPRLAGAYEQYF
j_gene: TRBJ1-1; abundance: .; d_gene: .; v_gene: TRBV5-6; CDR3nt: TGTGCCAGCAGCTTGGTGGTCAGGTTGAACACTGAAGCTTTCTTT; CDR3aa: CASSLVVRLNTEAFF
j_gene: TRBJ2-1; abundance: .; d_gene: .; v_gene: TRBV11-3; CDR3nt: TGTGCCAGCAGCTACGGTTCCTACAATGAGCAGTTCTTC; CDR3aa: CASSYGSYNEQFF
j_gene: TRBJ2-7; abundance: medium-sized; d_gene: .; v_gene: TRBV7-3; CDR3nt: TGTGCCAGCAGCTCACGGGTAGGGGGGCTGCCCTACGAGCAGTACTTC; CDR3aa: CASSSRVGGLPYEQYF
j_gene: TRBJ2-5; abundance: .; d_gene: .; v_gene: TRBV10-1; CDR3nt: TGCGCCAGCAGTGATCGGACGCCGGGGGAGACCCAGTACTTC; CDR3aa: CASSDRTPGETQYF
j_gene: TRBJ2-1; abundance: .; d_gene: TRBD2; v_gene: TRBV19; CDR3nt: TGTGCCAGTATCGAGGCTAGCGGGAGTTTCACTGAGCAGTTCTTC; CDR3aa: CASIEASGSFTEQFF
j_gene: TRBJ2-7; abundance: .; d_gene: TRBD2; v_gene: TRBV19; CDR3nt: TGTGCCAGTAGTATCAATAGCGGGTCACCCTACGAGCAGTACTTC; CDR3aa: CASSINSGSPYEQYF
j_gene: TRBJ2-1; abundance: .; d_gene: TRBD2; v_gene: TRBV7-9; CDR3nt: TGTGCCAGCAGCTTAGCCCTAGCGGGAGGGCCTGGCGGTGAGCAGTTCTTC; CDR3aa: CASSLALAGGPGGEQFF
j_gene: TRBJ2-1; abundance: .; d_gene: TRBD2; v_gene: TRBV27; CDR3nt: TGTGCCAGCAACCGCGGGACTAGCGGGAGCAATGAGCAGTTCTTC; CDR3aa: CASNRGTSGSNEQFF
j_gene: TRBJ2-7; abundance: .; d_gene: .; v_gene: TRBV9; CDR3nt: TGTGCCAGCAGCGAGTGGGACCAAACCTACGAGCAGTACTTC; CDR3aa: CASSEWDQTYEQYF
j_gene: TRBJ2-1; abundance: .; d_gene: .; v_gene: TRBV7-3; CDR3nt: TGTGCCAGCAGCTTAAGTATCTACAATGAGCAGTTCTTC; CDR3aa: CASSLSIYNEQFF
j_gene: TRBJ2-5; abundance: .; d_gene: .; v_gene: TRBV9; CDR3nt: TGTGCCAGCAGCTCGAGCGGCAAACAAGAGACCCAGTACTTC; CDR3aa: CASSSSGKQETQYF
j_gene: TRBJ1-5; abundance: once; d_gene: TRBD1; v_gene: TRBV10-1; CDR3nt: TGCGCCAGCAGTGAGGACAGGGGTAACTCGGGATATAGCAATCAGCCCCAGCATTTT; CDR3aa: CASSEDRGNSGYSNQPQHF
j_gene: TRBJ2-3; abundance: .; d_gene: TRBD2; v_gene: TRBV7-3; CDR3nt: TGTGCCAGCAGCTTAACGGGACTAGCGGCTGATACGCAGTATTTT; CDR3aa: CASSLTGLAADTQYF
j_gene: TRBJ1-2; abundance: .; d_gene: TRBD1; v_gene: TRBV9; CDR3nt: TGTGCCAGCAGCGGACAGGGGATAGACTCTAACTATGGCTACACCTTC; CDR3aa: CASSGQGIDSNYGYTF
j_gene: TRBJ1-1; abundance: .; d_gene: .; v_gene: TRBV21-1; CDR3nt: TGTGCCAGCAGCGAAAGACAGAAGATGAACACTGAAGCTTTCTTT; CDR3aa: CASSERQKMNTEAFF
j_gene: TRBJ2-2; abundance: .; d_gene: .; v_gene: TRBV4-3; CDR3nt: TGCGCCAGCAGCCTCCCCGACGGAGGGGAGCTGTTTTTT; CDR3aa: CASSLPDGGELFF
j_gene: TRBJ2-7; abundance: .; d_gene: TRBD1; v_gene: TRBV4-2; CDR3nt: TGTGCCAGCAGCGACAGGGGTTACGAGCAGTACTTC; CDR3aa: CASSDRGYEQYF
j_gene: TRBJ2-7; abundance: .; d_gene: TRBD1; v_gene: TRBV5-1; CDR3nt: TGCGCCAGCAGCTCAGAAGCCTGGACAGGGTACTCCTACGAGCAGTACTTC; CDR3aa: CASSSEAWTGYSYEQYF
j_gene: TRBJ2-7; abundance: .; d_gene: TRBD1; v_gene: TRBV14; CDR3nt: TGTGCCAGCAGCCAAGATTCCTGGATGGGGACAGGGGGATACGAGCAGTACTTC; CDR3aa: CASSQDSWMGTGGYEQYF
j_gene: TRBJ1-2; abundance: .; d_gene: TRBD1; v_gene: TRBV28; CDR3nt: TGTGCCAGCGATACCCCGGGACAGGGATACTATGGCTACACCTTC; CDR3aa: CASDTPGQGYYGYTF
j_gene: TRBJ2-5; abundance: .; d_gene: TRBD2; v_gene: TRBV6-5; CDR3nt: TGTGCCAGCAGTTACCGGGGGGGCCGGAAGACCCAGTACTTC; CDR3aa: CASSYRGGRKTQYF